The rows below give T cell receptor beta chains drawn from one sample of a study of blood T cell repertoires in COVID-19. Data came from immunoSEQ multiplex PCR; TCRdb stores just in-frame clones and leaves some out. The table has about 270,000 clones, about four fifths seen once. Input material: peripheral blood. These receptor sequences come from a young woman with acute or convalescent COVID-19. Both conserved end residues are part of each CDR3.

>TRBV19
CASSMYGGSNNEQFF
>TRBV6-5
CASGIRDSSYNEQFF
>TRBV29-1
CSGLAGKSTDTQYF
>TRBV15
CATSRGGADTQYF
>TRBV11-3
CASSFPPGGPHEQYF
>TRBV7-7
CASSEFGGKLFF
>TRBV4-1
CASSPWGGQGRPETEAFF
>TRBV7-9
CASSFPPGLGGSTDTQYF
>TRBV4-3
CASSQGLLNYGYTF
>TRBV4-3
CASSQGQGVSEAFF
>TRBV7-9
CASSSPKVVAGGYEQYF
>TRBV18
CASSPDSQETQYF
>TRBV5-8
CASSLAGVGNTEAFF
>TRBV18
CASSHTSGSFQETQYF
>TRBV9
CASSAFRGGTDTQYF
>TRBV6-5
CASSRGTEAFF
>TRBV28
CASSVPGQSNEKLFF
>TRBV4-1
CASSTGDSNQPQHF
>TRBV7-3
CASSQILTGELFF
>TRBV6-4
CASSLLAGEVYEQYF
>TRBV5-1
CASSLEAFSANEQFF
>TRBV4-1
CASSHQGEEKLFF
>TRBV5-6
CASSLAGGPGEQFF
>TRBV28
CASSFVTSGTYNEQFF
>TRBV7-2
CASSWGWGRQPQHF
>TRBV9
CASSGSGYNEQFF
>TRBV27
CASGTGLQYF
>TRBV14
CASSQGRGTEAFF
>TRBV30
CAWSVLARADTQYF
>TRBV5-6
CASSSWTGRSPLHF
>TRBV4-3
CASSQRTSGRAPYEQYF
>TRBV18
CASSPLPDRGIDGYTF
>TRBV11-3
CASSLGTSGPPGETQYF
>TRBV27
CASNPGFSTYEQYF
>TRBV2
CASSGGLAGGSPYNEQFF
>TRBV7-9
CASSFPGTGSEQYF
>TRBV19
CASSARTSGTSSYEQYF
>TRBV18
CASSPTGQGGQPQHF
>TRBV18
CASSPTEINSSPLHF
>TRBV27
CASSLTQGALTYEQYF
>TRBV20-1
CSASPTELVGNQPQHF
>TRBV30
CAWPFDRLSGGDQPQHF
>TRBV7-2
CASSAPDRASKTQYF
>TRBV4-2
CASSQAEGRDAYEQYF
>TRBV29-1
CSATGTANTEAFF
>TRBV19
CASSMAGKVGPGELFF
>TRBV7-2
CASSLPEVAGANVLTF
>TRBV7-2
CASSLDFSGDEQYF
>TRBV12-5
CASGAGLAFRGEQYF
>TRBV18
CASSPQGVEQYF
>TRBV18
CASSPVTGAASGTYEQYF
>TRBV19
CASSMQINYGYTF
>TRBV27
CASSFGGFYEQYF
>TRBV27
CASSLLDSGGGYTF
>TRBV15
CATSRDQSHSGNTIYF